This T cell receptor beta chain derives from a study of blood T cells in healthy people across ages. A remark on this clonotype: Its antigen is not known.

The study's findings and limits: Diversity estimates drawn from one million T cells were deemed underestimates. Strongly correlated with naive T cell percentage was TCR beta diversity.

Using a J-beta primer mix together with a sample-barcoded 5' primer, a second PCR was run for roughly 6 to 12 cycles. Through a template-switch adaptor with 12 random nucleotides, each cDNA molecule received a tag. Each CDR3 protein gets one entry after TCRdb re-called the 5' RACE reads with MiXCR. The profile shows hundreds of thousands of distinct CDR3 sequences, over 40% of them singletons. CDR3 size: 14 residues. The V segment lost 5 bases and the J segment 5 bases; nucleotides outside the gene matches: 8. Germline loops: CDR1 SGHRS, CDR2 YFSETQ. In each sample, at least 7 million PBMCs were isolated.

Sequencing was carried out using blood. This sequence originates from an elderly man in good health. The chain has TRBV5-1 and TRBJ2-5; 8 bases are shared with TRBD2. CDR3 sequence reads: CASRYTSGPETQYF. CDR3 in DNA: TGCGCCAGCAGATACACTAGCGGACCGGAGACCCAGTACTTC.